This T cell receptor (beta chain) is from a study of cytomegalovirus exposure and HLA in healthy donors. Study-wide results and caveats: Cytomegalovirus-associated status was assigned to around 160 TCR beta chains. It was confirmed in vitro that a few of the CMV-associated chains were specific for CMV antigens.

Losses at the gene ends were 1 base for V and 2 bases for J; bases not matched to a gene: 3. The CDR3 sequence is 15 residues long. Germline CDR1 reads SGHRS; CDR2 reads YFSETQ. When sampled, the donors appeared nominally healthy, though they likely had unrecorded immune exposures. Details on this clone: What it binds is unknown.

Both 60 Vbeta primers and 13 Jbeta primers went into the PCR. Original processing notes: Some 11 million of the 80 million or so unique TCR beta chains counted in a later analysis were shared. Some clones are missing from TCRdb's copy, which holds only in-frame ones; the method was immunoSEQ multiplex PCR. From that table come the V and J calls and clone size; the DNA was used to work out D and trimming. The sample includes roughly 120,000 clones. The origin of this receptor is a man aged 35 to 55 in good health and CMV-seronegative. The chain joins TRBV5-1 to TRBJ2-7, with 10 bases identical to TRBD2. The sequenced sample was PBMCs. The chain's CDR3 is CASSLIAGGAYEQYF. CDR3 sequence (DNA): TGCGCCAGCAGCTTGATAGCGGGAGGAGCCTACGAGCAGTACTTC.